The 2 T cell receptor beta chains listed next were all sequenced from one sample in a study of PD-1 blockade in classical Hodgkin lymphoma. Assay: immunoSEQ multiplex PCR; the TCRdb copy retains only in-frame clones and omits some. The data contain tens of thousands of clones, about 94% of them seen just once; the ten biggest clones take up 2.6%. The time point: newly diagnosed, previously untreated cHL patient sample. Sequenced: peripheral blood mononuclear cells (PBMCs). The receptors derive from a human donor with classical Hodgkin lymphoma.

This clone was seen a single time. The chain is built from TRBV7-2 and TRBJ2-6; unclear D gene. Germline V gene lookup returns CDR1 SGHTA and CDR2 FQGNSA. Trimming left V 1 base short and J 1 base short, with 5 bases between. The CDR3 is 15 residues long. Here the CDR3 DNA reads TGTGCCAGCAGCTTAGATGGGTCTGGGGCCAACGTCCTGACTTTC. It is translated as CASSLDGSGANVLTF.

CDR3 DNA: TGTGCCAGCAGCTTAATAAAGGGTACTGAAGCTTTCTTT. Translating it yields CASSLIKGTEAFF. The chain links TRBV7-2 to TRBJ1-1; no reliable D call. CDR3 length equals 13 residues. CDR1 is SGHTA, CDR2 FQGNSA, per germline. Trimming removed 2 bases at V and 5 bases at J, with 9 bases between.